This entry lists 18 T cell receptor beta chains sequenced from one sample in a study of cytomegalovirus exposure and HLA in healthy donors (dated by TCRdb to the late 2010s). The library relied on the immunoSEQ multiplex PCR assay. For the multiplex PCR, a mixture combining 60 forward primers for TCR Vbeta segments and 13 reverse primers for TCR Jbeta segments was used. TCRdb carries this immuneACCESS record with in-frame sequences only. Its versions omit some clonotypes, under half of them owing to an unresolved V gene in the studies checked, with the rest unexplained. The sample records nearly 70,000 clones, 74% of which are singletons. Jointly, the top ten make up roughly 10% of the sample. Specimen: PBMCs. All receptors come from an older woman in good health and CMV-seropositive.

This sequence joins TRBV5-1 and TRBJ2-1; TRBD1 aligns across 8 bases. The germline V gene has CDR1 SGHRS and CDR2 YFSETQ. Trimming at V came to 0 bases and at J to 9 bases, leaving 5 bases not matched to a gene. This CDR3 comprises 14 residues. This chain's CDR3 is CASSLGQGAGEQFF. In DNA form, the CDR3 reads TGCGCCAGCAGCTTGGGCCAGGGGGCCGGTGAGCAGTTCTTC.

The table lists this clone with a count of one. This chain uses TRBV7-8 with TRBJ2-7; D perhaps matches TRBD2 (6 bases). Germline loops: CDR1 SGHVS, CDR2 FQNEAQ. Trimming stripped 2 bases from V and 0 bases from J, with 11 bases between. This CDR3 spans 15 amino acids. CDR3 bases: TGTGCCAGCAGCTTATACGAGACTAGCTCCTACGAGCAGTACTTC. Translating it yields CASSLYETSSYEQYF.

The chain carries TRBV6-5 and TRBJ2-1, with D possibly TRBD1 on 6 matching bases. This CDR3 has 14 amino acids. The V gene's germline CDR1 is MNHEY and CDR2 SVGAGI. Trimming left V 3 bases short and J 8 bases short, with 14 bases between. CDR3 DNA: TGTGCCAGCAGTTATAGGGCAGGGGTGGATGAGCAGTTCTTC. Protein sequence: CASSYRAGVDEQFF.

The V call is TRBV6-4, the J call TRBJ2-3, with 10 bases lining up with TRBD2. V trimming: 3 bases; J trimming: 1 base; junction bases outside the gene matches: 7. The CDR3 is 17 amino acids. CDR1 and CDR2 from the germline V gene are MRHNA and SNTAGT. In DNA, the CDR3 is TGTGCCAGCAGTGAATGGGCTAGCGGGGGTCGCACAGATACGCAGTATTTT. This gives the protein CASSEWASGGRTDTQYF.

The rearrangement links TRBV18 to TRBJ2-1, with TRBD2 identical over 9 bases. Unmatched junction bases numbered 9, after V lost 3 bases and J lost 9 bases. The CDR3 has 15 amino acids. Per the germline V gene, CDR1 is KGHSH and CDR2 is LQKENI. The CDR3 nucleotides read TGTGCCAGCTCACCTCGGATAGCGGGAGAGGGTGAGCAGTTCTTC. Amino acid sequence: CASSPRIAGEGEQFF.

The V and J genes are TRBV4-1 and TRBJ2-7; a weak D match, TRBD2 (6 bases). The CDR3 runs 15 residues. The V gene's germline CDR1 is MGHRA and CDR2 YSYEKL. V shed 0 bases and J shed 1 base, with 10 bases lying between them. The CDR3 DNA is TGCGCCAGCAGCCAAGATTCGGGGGAATCCTACGAGCAGTACTTC. It translates to CASSQDSGESYEQYF.

This clone turned up a few times. The chain uses TRBV10-2 and TRBJ2-1, with 9 nucleotides matching TRBD2. CDR1 is WSHSY, CDR2 SAAADI, per germline. V lost 4 bases, J lost 7 bases, and 5 bases stayed unmatched. This CDR3 is 14 amino acids long. The CDR3 loop is CASSGSGLANEQFF. CDR3 bases: TGCGCCAGCAGTGGCTCGGGACTAGCAAATGAGCAGTTCTTC.

This clone has just one count. The chain couples TRBV4-1 to TRBJ1-1; possibly TRBD1 for D (6 bases). This CDR3 has 16 amino acids. The ends were cut back, 7 bases at V and 0 bases at J, with 18 bases in the middle. Germline V lookup: CDR1 MGHRA, CDR2 YSYEKL. CDR3 sequence: CASTAGGPGMNTEAFF. The CDR3 bases are TGCGCCAGCACTGCGGGGGGCCCGGGGATGAACACTGAAGCTTTCTTT.

This chain links TRBV6-1 with TRBJ2-7; D uncertain. V was clipped by 1 base and J by 0 bases, with 10 bases between them. This CDR3 is 15 amino acids long. The V gene's germline CDR1 is MNHNS and CDR2 SASEGT. CDR3 nucleotide sequence: TGTGCCAGCAGTGAAGGCGTCTCGAGCTCCTACGAGCAGTACTTC. It encodes CASSEGVSSSYEQYF.

This rearrangement joins TRBV9 to TRBJ2-5; TRBD1 might be the D (5 bases). The CDR3 contains 16 residues. Germline V gene lookup returns CDR1 SGDLS and CDR2 YYNGEE. The V gene lost 4 bases and the J gene lost 3 bases, with 19 bases spanning the gap. CDR3 protein: CASSPHSGRAEETQYF. In nucleotides, the CDR3 is TGTGCCAGCAGCCCCCACTCAGGGCGTGCCGAAGAGACCCAGTACTTC.

Only a few counts were recorded for this clone. The chain uses TRBV27 and TRBJ1-1, with 7 bases lining up with TRBD1. Losses at the gene ends were 0 bases for V and 4 bases for J; bases not matched to a gene: 11. There are 17 residues in the CDR3. The germline V gene encodes CDR1 MNHEY and CDR2 SMNVEV (reference sequence). The CDR3 DNA sequence: TGTGCCAGCAGTTTATCGACAGGGAGGTTCCGAGGCACTGAAGCTTTCTTT. It translates to CASSLSTGRFRGTEAFF.

The chain joins TRBV5-4 to TRBJ2-1; 8 positions agree with TRBD1. The CDR3 length is 15 residues. The V gene end was trimmed by 5 bases and the J gene end by 8 bases; junction bases not matched to a gene: 12. Germline-derived CDR1 and CDR2 are SGHNT and YYREEE (reference sequence). The CDR3 bases are TGTGCCAGCAGACTCCGGGACAGGAGCTCCCATGAGCAGTTCTTC. It specifies CASRLRDRSSHEQFF.

The rearrangement joins TRBV11-3 to TRBJ1-1; possible D gene TRBD1, 6 bases. This CDR3 spans 14 amino acids. CDR1 and CDR2 from the germline V gene are SGHNT and YENEEA. Deletions cut 3 bases from V and 4 bases from J, with 12 bases between. CDR3 DNA sequence: TGTGCCAGCAGCTTGGAACAGGGTGCCACTGAAGCTTTCTTT. Its protein is CASSLEQGATEAFF.

This clone occurred once. The genes are TRBV27 and TRBJ1-5; TRBD1 might be the D (6 bases). CDR3 length equals 14 residues. V was clipped by 5 bases and J by 7 bases, with 15 bases between them. The germline CDR1 and CDR2 sequences are MNHEY and SMNVEV (reference sequence). This CDR3 reads CASSPYRVVQPQHF. CDR3 sequence (DNA): TGTGCCAGCAGTCCATACAGGGTGGTGCAGCCCCAGCATTTT.

The chain employs TRBV5-6 and TRBJ2-1; TRBD2 aligns across 11 bases. Germline values: CDR1 SGHDT, CDR2 YYEEEE. The CDR3 is made up of 12 amino acids. V shed 7 bases, J shed 16 bases, and the junction held 10 bases outside the gene matches. CDR3 sequence reads: CASGGTSGDSFF. The CDR3 DNA is TGTGCCAGCGGGGGGACTAGCGGAGATAGTTTCTTC.

The genes are TRBV2 and TRBJ1-3, with a weak D call TRBD1 (5 bases). The V and J ends lost 8 bases and 9 bases respectively, with 14 bases between them. This CDR3 is 12 amino acids long. CDR1 is SNHLY, CDR2 FYNNEI, per germline. The DNA of the CDR3 is TGTGCCAGCGCCGCAAGGGGCCCCACCATATATTTT. It codes for CASAARGPTIYF.

This clone has more than one count but fewer than ten. The V call is TRBV6-4, the J call TRBJ2-2; D is perhaps TRBD1 (6 bases). V was clipped by 2 bases and J by 6 bases, with 10 bases between them. Germline CDR1 is MRHNA and CDR2 is SNTAGT. CDR3 length: 14 amino acids. This CDR3 is CASSDGQTSGELFF. CDR3 nucleotide sequence: TGTGCCAGCAGTGACGGACAGACCTCCGGGGAGCTGTTTTTT.

This rearrangement joins TRBV19 to TRBJ2-1; TRBD2 aligns across 14 bases. Germline V gene data show CDR1 as LNHDA and CDR2 as SQIVND (reference sequence). The CDR3 is made up of 15 amino acids. V lost 4 bases and J lost 6; bases outside the gene matches: 2. The CDR3 spells CASSSGLAGGNEQFF. CDR3 nucleotide sequence: TGTGCCAGTAGTAGCGGACTAGCGGGAGGCAATGAGCAGTTCTTC.